This T cell receptor beta chain is from a study of T cells after posttransplantation cyclophosphamide. Controls had myeloablative marrow grafts with methotrexate and calcineurin inhibitor, sampled at 1 year. Findings of the study overall: Skin or GI-infiltrating T cells shared few TRB sequences with blood. Donor-recipient repertoire similarity was low at 1-2 months, rising over year one. Recipient CMV seropositivity and CMV reactivation strongly tracked TRB clonality.

Germline loops: CDR1 SGHTA, CDR2 FQGNSA. The CDR3 extends over 15 amino acids. Unmatched junction bases numbered 10, after V lost 5 bases and J lost 4 bases. About this clone: The antigen is undetermined.

The assay was immunoSEQ multiplex PCR, and TCRdb's table has in-frame clones only and misses some. The sample lists approximately 16,000 clones; around 90% were seen once. The material sequenced was PBMCs, taken after an allogeneic stem cell transplant with a calcineurin inhibitor and methotrexate. This sequence originates from a male patient in his 50s who received an allogeneic stem cell transplant from an unrelated donor, was CMV-positive, and had chronic GVHD only. Some T cells may be transferred from the graft donor. The chain is built from TRBV7-2 and TRBJ2-7, with 8 bases that match TRBD1. The CDR3 nucleotides read TGTGCCAGCAGCGCCATAACAGGGGGTGGGTACGAGCAGTACTTC. It specifies CASSAITGGGYEQYF.